Below are 5 T cell receptor beta chains sequenced from a single sample in a study of control samples from healthy donors and cancer patients. Repertoires were generated with immunoSEQ multiplex PCR, while TCRdb's copy carries only in-frame clones and drops some. The sample lists 85,000 to 100,000 clones, 82% occurring once. The sample was blood. The receptors shown here come from a man between 60 and 70 years old in good health.

This clone was counted a few times. The chain couples TRBV6-5 to TRBJ2-5, with D tentatively TRBD1 or TRBD2 (5 bases each). Trimming stripped 1 base from V and 2 bases from J, with 8 bases between. This CDR3 region has 14 residues. Germline V gives CDR1 MNHEY, CDR2 SVGAGI. CDR3 in amino acids: CASSYYGGQETQYF. Written as DNA, the CDR3 is TGTGCCAGCAGTTACTATGGGGGACAAGAGACCCAGTACTTC.

As to this clone: Other DNA sequences from this sample encode an identical CDR3 as well. The rearrangement links TRBV29-1 to TRBJ2-1; 9 positions agree with TRBD1. From germline, CDR1 is SQVTM and CDR2 ANQGSEA. The CDR3 is 14 amino acids. Losses at the gene ends were 6 bases for V and 0 bases for J; bases not matched to a gene: 3. The CDR3 DNA reads as TGCAGCGTAAAGACAGGGGGCTCCTACAATGAGCAGTTCTTC. Translation gives CSVKTGGSYNEQFF.

This clone was found once. V gene TRBV19 combines with J gene TRBJ1-5; 7 nucleotides agree with TRBD1. Germline-derived CDR1 and CDR2 are LNHDA and SQIVND (reference sequence). V gave up 7 bases and J gave up 5 bases; unmatched junction bases: 11. The CDR3 is 15 residues long. CDR3 protein: CASKRGRYPDQPQHF. The CDR3 bases are TGTGCCAGTAAGAGGGGGCGCTACCCCGATCAGCCCCAGCATTTT.

The chain has TRBV6-5 and TRBJ2-5; the D gene is possibly TRBD2 (5 bases). Germline CDR1 MNHEY, CDR2 SVGAGI. V was shortened by 0 bases and J by 8 bases, with 7 bases between the two germline ends. The CDR3 has 12 amino acids. The DNA for the CDR3 is TGTGCCAGCAGTTACTCGGGGAGTACCCAGTACTTC. Protein product: CASSYSGSTQYF.

The chain links TRBV5-8 to TRBJ2-2, with D hard to call. V was trimmed by 0 bases and J by 2 bases, leaving 11 bases between them. Germline values: CDR1 SGHTS, CDR2 YDEGEE. The CDR3 has 16 residues. CDR3 DNA sequence: TGTGCCAGCAGCTTGGTATTCGGATTAAACACCGGGGAGCTGTTTTTT. Translation: CASSLVFGLNTGELFF.